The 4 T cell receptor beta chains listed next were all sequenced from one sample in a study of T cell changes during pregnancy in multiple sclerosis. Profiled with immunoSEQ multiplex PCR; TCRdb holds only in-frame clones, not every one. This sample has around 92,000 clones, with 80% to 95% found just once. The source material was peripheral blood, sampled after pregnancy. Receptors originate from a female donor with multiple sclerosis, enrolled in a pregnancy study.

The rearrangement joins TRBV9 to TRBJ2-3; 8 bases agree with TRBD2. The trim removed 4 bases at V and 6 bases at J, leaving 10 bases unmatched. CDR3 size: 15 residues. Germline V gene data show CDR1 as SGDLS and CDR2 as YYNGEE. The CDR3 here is CASSSSGTRADTQYF. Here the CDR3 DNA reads TGTGCCAGCAGCTCGTCCGGGACTAGAGCGGATACGCAGTATTTT. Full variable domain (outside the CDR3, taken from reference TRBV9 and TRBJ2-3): DSGVTQTPKHLITATGQRVTLRCSPRSGDLSVYWYQQSLDQGLQFLIQYYNGEERAKGNILERFSAQQFPDLHSELNLSSLELGDSALYFCASSSSGTRADTQYFGPGTRLTVL.

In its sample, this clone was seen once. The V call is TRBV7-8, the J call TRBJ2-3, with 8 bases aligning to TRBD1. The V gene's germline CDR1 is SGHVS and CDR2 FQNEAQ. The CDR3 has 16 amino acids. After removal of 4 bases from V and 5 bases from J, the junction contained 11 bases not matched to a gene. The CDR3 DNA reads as TGTGCCAGCAGCTCCCAGACAGGGGTGGAGGGAGATACGCAGTATTTT. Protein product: CASSSQTGVEGDTQYF.

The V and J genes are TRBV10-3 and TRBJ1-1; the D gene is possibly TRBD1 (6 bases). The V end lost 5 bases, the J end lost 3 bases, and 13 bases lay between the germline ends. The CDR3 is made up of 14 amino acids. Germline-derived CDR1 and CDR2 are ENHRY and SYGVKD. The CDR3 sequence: CAISFTGMDTEAFF. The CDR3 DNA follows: TGTGCCATCAGTTTCACAGGGATGGACACTGAAGCTTTCTTT.

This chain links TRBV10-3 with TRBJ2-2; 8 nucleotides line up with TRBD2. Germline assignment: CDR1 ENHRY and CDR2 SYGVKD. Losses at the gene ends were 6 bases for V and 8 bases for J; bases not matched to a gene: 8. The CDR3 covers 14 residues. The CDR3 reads CAIRAREGIGELFF. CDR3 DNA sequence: TGTGCCATCAGGGCACGGGAGGGGATTGGGGAGCTGTTTTTT.